Here is one TCR beta chain with its context. Its cognate antigen is unknown. This sample stems from a study of breast tumors, draining lymph nodes, adjacent tissues. Trimming removed 0 bases from V and 0 bases from J, with 16 bases in between. CDR1 and CDR2 (germline): SGHKS, YYEKEE (reference sequence). The CDR3 loop spans 19 amino acids. Using its own MiXCR run on the multiplex PCR reads, TCRdb lists one record per CDR3 protein. The sample lists some 83,000 distinct CDR3 sequences, roughly 20% occurring once. Points from the study as a whole: Tumor T cell lymph node origin was a supported hypothesis, not proven. Findings are consistent with lymph node origin and intratumoral expansion of most tumor T cells. Compared with lymph nodes, tumors were less diverse; compared with nontumor tissue, more.

Breast cancer patients provided tissue from their axillary draining lymph nodes. Sequenced sample: axillary lymph node tissue. The chain is built from TRBV5-5 and TRBJ2-6, with unresolved D. The source is a female donor with breast cancer. Some clones in this sample may be carry-over from other donors' samples. The CDR3 sequence: CASSLAPQEVLSGANVLTF. The DNA for the CDR3 is TGTGCCAGCAGCTTGGCTCCCCAGGAAGTACTCTCTGGGGCCAACGTCCTGACTTTC.